This entry lists 16 T cell receptor beta chains sequenced from one sample in a study of blood T cells in healthy people across ages. Primers used in a second PCR of roughly 6 to 11 cycles were a sample-barcoded 5' primer and a J-beta primer mix. From the 5' RACE reads, TCRdb called clonotypes with MiXCR, one entry per CDR3 protein. The repertoire has roughly 830,000 distinct CDR3 sequences, approximately 59% of them found once; the top ten carry around a quarter. Sample: blood. Source of these receptors: a man under 40 in good health.

J is TRBJ2-5 and V is TRBV6-1, with TRBD2 identical over 9 bases. CDR3 length: 18 amino acids. J gave up 5 bases and V 6 bases, and 19 bases lay outside the gene matches. Germline values: CDR1 MNHNS, CDR2 SASEGT. The CDR3 sequence: CASRNRLSSGGGPETQYF. In nucleotides, the CDR3 is TGTGCCAGCAGGAATCGACTTAGTAGCGGGGGAGGTCCGGAGACCCAGTACTTC.

The gene calls are TRBV6-2 or TRBV6-3 and TRBJ2-1; tentatively, D is TRBD2 (5 bases). CDR1 is MNHEY and CDR2 is SVGEGT in the germline V gene. The CDR3 contains 13 residues. V lost 2 bases and J lost 6, with 8 bases in between. DNA of the CDR3: TGTGCCAGCAGTTACGTTAGCGCCAATGAGCAGTTCTTC. Translating it yields CASSYVSANEQFF.

The J gene is TRBJ1-2, the V gene TRBV2, with D unclear. V was pared by 7 bases and J by 3 bases, with 12 bases between. This CDR3 is built from 13 residues. Germline values: CDR1 SNHLY, CDR2 FYNNEI. The CDR3 sequence is CASTKGFDYGYTF. The CDR3, as DNA: TGTGCCAGCACCAAAGGGTTCGACTATGGCTACACCTTC.

This clonotype appeared a few times. J is TRBJ2-7 and V is TRBV20-1, with D possibly TRBD1 on 6 matching bases. The germline gives CDR1 DFQATT, CDR2 SNEGSKA (reference sequence). CDR3 length equals 14 residues. Trimming pared 4 bases from V and 2 bases from J, leaving 15 bases between. CDR3 residues: CSATDENRAYEQYF. CDR3 in DNA: TGCAGTGCTACGGACGAGAACAGGGCCTACGAGCAGTACTTC.

The chain is built from TRBV28 and TRBJ1-5; 7 bases match TRBD1. V was clipped by 7 bases and J by 9 bases; unmatched bases: 15. The germline gives CDR1 MDHEN, CDR2 SYDVKM. The CDR3 runs to 15 residues. The CDR3 bases are TGTGCCAGCACCGGGGGAGGGGGCGCAACCCCGCCCCAGCATTTT. The encoded protein is CASTGGGGATPPQHF.

This clonotype was observed a few times. The chain carries TRBV7-2 and TRBJ1-5; D not resolved. The germline gives CDR1 SGHTA, CDR2 FQGNSA. This CDR3 contains 15 residues. Trimming stripped 0 bases from V and 4 bases from J, with 10 bases between. The CDR3 sequence: CASSLANRGNQPQHF. In nucleotides, the CDR3 is TGTGCCAGCAGCTTAGCGAACAGAGGTAATCAGCCCCAGCATTTT. The entire variable domain, with the rest obtained from reference TRBV7-2 and TRBJ1-5, is as follows: GAGVSQSPSNKVTEKGKDVELRCDPISGHTALYWYRQSLGQGLEFLIYFQGNSAPDKSGLPSDRFSAERTGGSVSTLTIQRTQQEDSAVYLCASSLANRGNQPQHFGDGTRLSIL.

The CDR3 region is CASRDTASGTYNEQFF. DNA of the CDR3: TGTGCCAGCAGGGATACAGCTAGCGGCACCTACAATGAGCAGTTCTTC. This chain links TRBV6-2 or TRBV6-3 with TRBJ2-1, with 7 bases fitting TRBD2. The CDR3 has 16 residues. From germline, CDR1 is MNHEY and CDR2 SVGEGT. J gave up 2 bases and V 6 bases, and 10 bases lay outside the gene matches.

The rearrangement links TRBV7-2 to TRBJ2-5, with 7 bases fitting TRBD1. CDR1 is SGHTA and CDR2 is FQGNSA in the germline V gene. The CDR3 is 14 residues long. Unmatched junction bases numbered 7, after V lost 6 bases and J lost 3 bases. In DNA form, the CDR3 reads TGTGCCAGCAGTCAGATTGGGACAGAAGAGACCCAGTACTTC. Encoded protein: CASSQIGTEETQYF. The complete variable domain, with remaining parts taken from reference TRBV7-2 and TRBJ2-5, reads GAGVSQSPSNKVTEKGKDVELRCDPISGHTALYWYRQSLGQGLEFLIYFQGNSAPDKSGLPSDRFSAERTGGSVSTLTIQRTQQEDSAVYLCASSQIGTEETQYFGPGTRLLVL.

The rearrangement links TRBV29-1 to TRBJ1-2; possible D gene TRBD1, 5 bases. Germline loops: CDR1 SQVTM, CDR2 ANQGSEA. This CDR3 contains 12 residues. V was shortened by 4 bases and J by 8 bases, with 14 bases between the two germline ends. CDR3 DNA: TGCAGCGTTGTAACAGGCCCTCGAGGCTACACCTTC. This sequence encodes CSVVTGPRGYTF. Variable domain in full (rest from reference TRBV29-1 and TRBJ1-2): SAVISQKPSRDICQRGTSLTIQCQVDSQVTMMFWYRQQPGQSLTLIATANQGSEATYESGFVIDKFPISRPNLTFSTLTVSNMSPEDSSIYLCSVVTGPRGYTFGSGTRLTVV.

The rearrangement uses TRBV3-1 and TRBJ2-7; the D is unclear. The CDR3 contains 15 residues. V was cut by 1 base and J by 6 bases, with 16 bases left in between. The germline V gene encodes CDR1 LGHDT and CDR2 YNNKEL (reference sequence). Here the CDR3 reads CASSQVTALSAEQYF. The CDR3, as DNA: TGTGCCAGCAGCCAAGTAACAGCCTTATCCGCCGAGCAGTACTTC.

This clonotype was seen only once. The rearrangement links TRBV25-1 to TRBJ1-2; possibly TRBD1 for D (6 bases). CDR1 and CDR2 from the germline V gene are MGHDK and SYGVNS. The CDR3 length is 14 residues. Between the trimmed V and J ends, which lost 5 bases and 8 bases, there was a span of 18 bases. The CDR3 nucleotides are TGTGCCAGCAGTACTTATACAGGGTTGAACGGCTACACCTTC. Amino acids: CASSTYTGLNGYTF.

This clonotype appeared a few times. This sequence joins TRBV7-9 and TRBJ2-5; D might be TRBD2 (5 bases). V gave up 5 bases and J gave up 2 bases, with 21 bases separating them. Germline V gene data show CDR1 as SEHNR and CDR2 as FQNEAQ (reference sequence). The CDR3 consists of 17 residues. CDR3 sequence: CASSQRVSGSGQETQYF. The CDR3 nucleotides are TGTGCCAGCAGCCAACGGGTCTCGGGTTCGGGACAAGAGACCCAGTACTTC.

This rearrangement joins TRBV6-5 to TRBJ2-4; D is perhaps TRBD1 (6 bases). TRBJ2-7 explains the end of the DNA better; the J call may be wrong. Germline loops: CDR1 MNHEY, CDR2 SVGAGI. The CDR3 contains 15 residues. CDR3 region: CASSYSPGQSYEQYF. The DNA of the CDR3 is TGTGCCAGCAGTTACTCTCCGGGACAATCCTACGAGCAGTACTTC.

With respect to this clonotype: A single base separates this from a much larger clone, so it may be a read error. The V gene is TRBV20-1, the J gene TRBJ2-3; D not resolved. Trimming took off 6 bases at V and 5 bases at J, with 9 bases between the two ends. Germline V gene data show CDR1 as DFQATT and CDR2 as SNEGSKA (reference sequence). CDR3 length equals 11 residues. CDR3 amino acids: CSANRQDTQYF. CDR3 sequence (DNA): TGCAGTGCGAACCGTCAAGATACGCAGTATTTT.

The V gene is TRBV29-1, the J gene TRBJ2-1; 15 bases line up with TRBD2. The V gene's germline CDR1 is SQVTM and CDR2 ANQGSEA. V gave up 7 bases and J gave up 7 bases; unmatched junction bases: 5. The CDR3 has 14 residues. CDR3 amino acids: CSAGLAGGFNEQFF. The CDR3 DNA is TGCAGCGCTGGACTAGCGGGGGGGTTTAATGAGCAGTTCTTC.

The genes are TRBV4-2 and TRBJ1-5, with 9 bases identical to TRBD1. J was trimmed by 2 bases and V by 1 base; bases with no gene match: 9. The germline V gene encodes CDR1 LGHNA and CDR2 YNFKEQ. The CDR3 has 18 residues. The CDR3 region is CASSQGDRVEWGNQPQHF. In nucleotides, the CDR3 is TGTGCCAGCAGCCAAGGGGACAGGGTGGAGTGGGGCAATCAGCCCCAGCATTTT.